This TCR beta chain came from a study of T cell responses to AZD1222 COVID-19 vaccine (dated by TCRdb to about 2021). A note on the overall study: A total of over 230 trial participants underwent TCR sequencing, of whom about 200 had received two doses of AZD1222 and 26 had received two doses of the MenACWY control vaccine. Trial participants were enrolled by age into 18-55, 56-69 and 70-plus year subgroups, with 148, 28 and 57 TCR-sequenced participants respectively.

The CDR3 regions of human TCRbeta chains were subjected to immunosequencing. From the authors' description of their analysis: TCRs in the repertoires were compared against a reference library of SARS-CoV-2-specific TCRs that had been generated with the MIRA antigen-specificity platform. Breadth meant the fraction of unique TCRs that were SARS-CoV-2-associated, whereas depth meant the fraction of total T cells that were SARS-CoV-2-associated. Using the MIRA data, every spike-specific TCR was mapped to the spike region that the TCR reacted to and assigned to either a CD4 or a CD8 class. Log10-transformed breadth and depth values were compared by one-way ANOVA with Sidak's multiple comparisons tests. TCRdb mirrors the immuneACCESS table, restricted to in-frame sequences. Some clones are absent from its copies; in checked studies, under half trace to an unresolved V gene, and the reason for the others is unknown. Clone size and V and J calls were adopted from that table, with D and trimming inferred from the DNA. This sample has some 200,000 clones in its table, and about 89% of those were observed once. Roughly 3.5% of the sample comes from the top ten.

The germline V gene gives CDR1 as MDHEN and CDR2 as SYDVKM. V and J lose 6 bases and 6 bases, and a span of 20 bases separates them. The CDR3 measures 15 amino acids from cysteine to phenylalanine. Only the CDR3 part of the read is kept: 45 bases, read in frame from the first base. With respect to this clone: It lacks a known antigen. Per-base qualities were not stored, and no clone one base away is much larger.

Beyond this particular receptor, the publication reports: Participants were mostly white British, with more females than males. The authors suggested clonal diversity may have been underestimated. Reportedly, close to half of the unique spike-specific TCRs recognized epitopes lying outside the regions that are mutated in the B.1.351 and B.1.1.7 variants. Vaccine-associated CD4 TCRs spanned the whole spike protein, with dominant responses in regions 160-218 and 743-854. Because no day 14 peak-response samples were available, repertoires were characterized only after the peak T cell response. In the small 56-69-year group, the increase in depth fell short of significance, most likely because of low power. Only a handful of AZD1222 recipients were SARS-CoV-2 seropositive at baseline, limiting conclusions about previously exposed vaccinees. After two AZD1222 doses, both the breadth and the depth of spike-specific TCRs were significantly higher than at day 0 and than in MenACWY recipients.

Interpreted using the paper, the time point label stands for: about 28 days (+/-7) after the second vaccine dose. Because spike-specific TCR depth and breadth did not differ between the two schedules, AZD1222 recipients who got a second dose at roughly 4 weeks were pooled with those who got a second dose at roughly 12 weeks. The vaccinee samples were drawn from two UK trials, COV001 and COV002, one of which was a single-blind randomized controlled phase 2/3 trial testing AZD1222 (ChAdOx1 nCoV-19) in healthy adults. For TCRbeta chain sequencing, PBMC samples from trial participants were taken at day 0 and at day 28 after the second dose.

The sequence links TRBV28 to TRBJ1-2, with no confidently assigned D gene. This TCR was sampled from an adult who received the AZD1222 COVID-19 vaccine. The sample here was peripheral blood, taken 28 days after the second AZD1222 dose. The base sequence is TGTGCCAGCAGCACTAGGACCTACCACCTCGATGGCTACACCTTC. The translation is CASSTRTYHLDGYTF.